Below, 5 T cell receptor beta chains from the same sample are listed, as sequenced in a study of control samples from healthy donors and cancer patients (dated by TCRdb to 2020 to 2022). Library creation used the immunoSEQ multiplex PCR assay. TCRdb took over this immuneACCESS table, retaining in-frame rearrangements with V and J assigned. Such tables are incomplete; in checked studies, under half of the missing clones stem from an unresolved V gene, and the remainder is unexplained. The sample table holds about 55,000 clones, of which around 96% were seen once. Under 2% of the sample is held by the ten biggest clonotypes. The specimen sequenced was blood. All receptors derive from a woman aged 25 to 39 in good health.

The chain couples TRBV6-6 to TRBJ1-1; 7 positions match TRBD1. V shed 4 bases, J shed 14 bases, and the junction held 10 bases outside the gene matches. The CDR3 has 12 residues. Germline V lookup: CDR1 MNHNY, CDR2 SVGAGI (reference sequence). CDR3: CASSSLGQTSFF. The CDR3 bases are TGTGCCAGCAGTTCCCTGGGACAGACTTCATTCTTT.

The count of this clone is one. CDR3 loop: CASSLVFGTSGRNEQFF. The CDR3 bases are TGTGCCAGCAGCTTAGTGTTCGGGACTAGCGGGAGGAATGAGCAGTTCTTC. The chain uses TRBV11-2 and TRBJ2-1, with 15 bases aligning to TRBD2. V trimming: 1 base; J trimming: 7 bases; junction bases outside the gene matches: 5. The CDR3 runs to 17 residues. Looked up from germline, CDR1 is SGHAT and CDR2 is FQNNGV.

The CDR3 protein is CASREQGLGNTIYF. In DNA form, the CDR3 reads TGTGCCAGCAGGGAACAGGGACTAGGAAACACCATATATTTT. J is TRBJ1-3 and V is TRBV6-1; maybe TRBD1 (6 bases). The CDR3 is 14 residues long. V gave up 6 bases and J gave up 4 bases, with 13 bases separating them. Germline loops: CDR1 MNHNS, CDR2 SASEGT.

V is TRBV28 and J is TRBJ1-5; perhaps TRBD1 as D (6 bases). CDR3 size: 16 residues. The germline V gene has CDR1 MDHEN and CDR2 SYDVKM. Trimming cost V 5 bases and J 3 bases, with 17 bases left between them. Here the CDR3 reads CASSPPGTGFNQPQHF. The CDR3 DNA sequence: TGTGCCAGCAGTCCCCCCGGCACAGGGTTCAATCAGCCCCAGCATTTT.

The genes are TRBV5-1 and TRBJ2-5; D unclear. Trimming pared 7 bases from V and 1 base from J, leaving 8 bases between. The CDR3 extends over 12 amino acids. CDR1 and CDR2 from the germline V gene are SGHRS and YFSETQ. In DNA, the CDR3 is TGCGCCAGCTCACGGACCCAAGAGACCCAGTACTTC. This gives the protein CASSRTQETQYF.